These 3 T cell receptor beta chains came from one sample sequenced in a study of long-term antiretroviral therapy in people with HIV. An immunoSEQ assay, version v3.0, was performed at survey level. Assay: immunoSEQ multiplex PCR; the TCRdb copy retains only in-frame clones and omits some. In the table there are approximately 27,000 clones, roughly nine tenths of which are singletons. Sequenced here: unsorted PBMCs, sampled 3.1 years after starting antiretroviral therapy. The receptors originated from a man between 18 and 35 years old with HIV.

This chain links TRBV30 with TRBJ1-3; TRBD1 might be the D (5 bases). The CDR3 has 13 amino acids. Germline CDR1 is GTSNPN and CDR2 is SVGIG (reference sequence). V dropped 0 bases and J dropped 8 bases, with 11 bases sitting between them. CDR3 sequence reads: CAWSVNRIDTIYF. CDR3 DNA sequence: TGTGCCTGGAGTGTAAACAGGATTGACACCATATATTTT.

The CDR3: CASSITRDYGYTF. CDR3 sequence (DNA): TGTGCCAGTAGTATAACCAGGGACTATGGCTACACCTTC. This chain links TRBV19 with TRBJ1-2; possibly TRBD1 for D (5 bases). This CDR3 has 13 amino acids. Germline CDR1 LNHDA, CDR2 SQIVND (reference sequence). V shed 2 bases and J shed 3 bases, with 7 bases lying between them.

The rearrangement uses TRBV6-5 and TRBJ1-1; D is undetermined. Germline V gives CDR1 MNHEY, CDR2 SVGAGI. Trimming pared 4 bases from V and 1 base from J, leaving 7 bases between. This CDR3 has 13 residues. Here the CDR3 DNA reads TGTGCCAGCAGTTGGCTCCCGAACACTGAAGCTTTCTTT. As protein: CASSWLPNTEAFF.